This is a list of T cell receptor beta chains from one sample in a study of lymphopenia after photon versus proton radiotherapy. The table came from immunoSEQ multiplex PCR; TCRdb's copy has only in-frame clones and leaves some out. This table holds 55,000 to 70,000 clones, roughly 90% found once. Source: peripheral blood, taken from a patient treated with photon-based radiotherapy. The receptors originated from a middle-aged woman with cholangiocarcinoma. Both conserved end residues are part of each CDR3. Each record gives: D gene, V gene, J gene, clone size, CDR3 DNA, CDR3 protein. D genes are given only for firm matches. Part of the rows lack a size; the others show once, few, many or a class for expanded clones.

d_call: -; v_call: TRBV2; j_call: TRBJ2-5; clone_size: -; cdr3_nt: TGTGCCAGCAGGGCGGAGCGGTTGGAGACCCAGTACTTC; cdr3_aa: CASRAERLETQYF
d_call: TRBD1; v_call: TRBV5-1; j_call: TRBJ2-7; clone_size: -; cdr3_nt: TGCGCCAGCAGCCCGGGACAGGACGTACGAGGCTACGAGCAGTACTTC; cdr3_aa: CASSPGQDVRGYEQYF
d_call: -; v_call: TRBV7-9; j_call: TRBJ2-7; clone_size: few; cdr3_nt: TGTGCCAGCAGCTTACCGGGACACCTCCCTTATTTCTACGAGCAGTACTTC; cdr3_aa: CASSLPGHLPYFYEQYF
d_call: -; v_call: TRBV7-9; j_call: TRBJ2-2; clone_size: -; cdr3_nt: TGTGCCAGCAGCTCAGGTAGCGACACCGGGGAGCTGTTTTTT; cdr3_aa: CASSSGSDTGELFF
d_call: -; v_call: TRBV19; j_call: TRBJ1-6; clone_size: -; cdr3_nt: TGTGCCAGTAGCCAGTCGGAGGGTCTAAATTCACCCCTCCACTTT; cdr3_aa: CASSQSEGLNSPLHF
d_call: TRBD2; v_call: TRBV9; j_call: TRBJ2-3; clone_size: -; cdr3_nt: TGTGCCAGCAGCCCTAGCGGGGGGCGCACAGATACGCAGTATTTT; cdr3_aa: CASSPSGGRTDTQYF
d_call: TRBD2; v_call: TRBV9; j_call: TRBJ2-3; clone_size: -; cdr3_nt: TGTGCCAGCAGCGTAGAGAGTCGGGGGGGTAGCACAGATACGCAGTATTTT; cdr3_aa: CASSVESRGGSTDTQYF
d_call: -; v_call: TRBV9; j_call: TRBJ2-1; clone_size: -; cdr3_nt: TGTGCCAGCAGCATCCAGGGGGGCGGCAATGAGCAGTTCTTC; cdr3_aa: CASSIQGGGNEQFF
d_call: -; v_call: TRBV15; j_call: TRBJ1-2; clone_size: -; cdr3_nt: TGTGCCACCAGCACCGACAGTTTGGGGTACTATGGCTACACCTTC; cdr3_aa: CATSTDSLGYYGYTF
d_call: -; v_call: TRBV7-2; j_call: TRBJ2-7; clone_size: -; cdr3_nt: TGTGCCAGCAGTCCCAACTACGAGCAGTACTTC; cdr3_aa: CASSPNYEQYF
d_call: -; v_call: TRBV9; j_call: TRBJ2-2; clone_size: -; cdr3_nt: TGTGCCAGCAGCGTAAGGGGCTCCGGCGGGGAGCTGTTTTTT; cdr3_aa: CASSVRGSGGELFF
d_call: -; v_call: TRBV2; j_call: TRBJ2-2; clone_size: -; cdr3_nt: TGTGCCAGCAGAGAGGGGAAGGTCGGGGAGCTGTTTTTT; cdr3_aa: CASREGKVGELFF
d_call: -; v_call: TRBV7-8; j_call: TRBJ1-2; clone_size: -; cdr3_nt: TGTGCCAGCAGCTTAGCTATTGGCTACACCTTC; cdr3_aa: CASSLAIGYTF